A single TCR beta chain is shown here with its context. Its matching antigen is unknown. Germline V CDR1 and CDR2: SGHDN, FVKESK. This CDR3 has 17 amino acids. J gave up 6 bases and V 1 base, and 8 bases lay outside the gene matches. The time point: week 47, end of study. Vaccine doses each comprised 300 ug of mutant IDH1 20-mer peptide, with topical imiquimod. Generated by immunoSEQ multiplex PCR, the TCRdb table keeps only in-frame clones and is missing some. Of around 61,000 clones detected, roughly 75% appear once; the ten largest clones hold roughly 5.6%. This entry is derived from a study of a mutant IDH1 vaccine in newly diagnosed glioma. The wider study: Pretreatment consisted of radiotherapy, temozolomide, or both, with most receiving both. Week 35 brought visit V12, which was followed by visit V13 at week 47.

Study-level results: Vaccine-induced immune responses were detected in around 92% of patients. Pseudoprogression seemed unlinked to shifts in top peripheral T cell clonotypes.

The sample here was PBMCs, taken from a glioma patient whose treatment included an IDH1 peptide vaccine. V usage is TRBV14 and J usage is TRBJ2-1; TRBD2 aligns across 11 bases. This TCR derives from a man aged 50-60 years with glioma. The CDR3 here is CASSQGLTSGGLNEQFF. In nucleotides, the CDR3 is TGTGCCAGCAGCCAAGGATTAACTAGCGGGGGTCTCAATGAGCAGTTCTTC.